These T cell receptor beta chains were read from a single sample in a study of identical twins. One entry per CDR3 protein, called by TCRdb with MiXCR from the 5' RACE reads. The table shows around 95,000 distinct CDR3 sequences, with about 6% occurring only once. The specimen was memory T cells sorted from blood. These TCRs come from a woman aged 50 to 65 in good health. The CDR3 runs from the conserved cysteine through the conserved F or W. D genes are given only for firm matches. Expanded clones are given a class, and other clones once, few, many or no size at all.

CASSLAAGKNIQYF,TGTGCCAGCAGTTTAGCTGCGGGGAAAAACATTCAGTACTTC,-,TRBV12-3/TRBV12-4,many,TRBJ2-4
CASSLAGVVYEQYF,TGTGCCAGCAGCTTAGCGGGAGTTGTGTACGAGCAGTACTTC,-,TRBV7-9,-,TRBJ2-7
CASSSLGQRNTEAFF,TGCGCCAGCAGCTCCTTGGGACAGCGAAACACTGAAGCTTTCTTT,TRBD1,TRBV4-1,many,TRBJ1-1
CASSAGGRAQPQHF,TGTGCCAGCAGTGCAGGGGGTAGGGCTCAGCCCCAGCATTTT,TRBD1,TRBV12-3/TRBV12-4,few,TRBJ1-5
CASSVRDSFSGELFF,TGTGCCAGCAGCGTTCGGGACAGTTTCTCCGGGGAGCTGTTTTTT,TRBD1,TRBV3-1,many,TRBJ2-2
CSGEAGGAFF,TGCAGCGGAGAGGCGGGAGGAGCTTTCTTT,-,TRBV29-1,many,TRBJ1-1
CASSPAGDTQYF,TGCGCCAGCAGCCCCGCAGGGGATACGCAGTATTTT,-,TRBV5-1,many,TRBJ2-3
CASSPRRSSYNSPLHF,TGTGCCAGCAGTCCACGGAGAAGCTCCTATAATTCACCCCTCCACTTT,-,TRBV12-3/TRBV12-4,many,TRBJ1-6
CASTRRGETQYF,TGTGCCAGCACTCGAAGGGGGGAGACCCAGTACTTC,-,TRBV2,many,TRBJ2-5
CASRTDQGRLDEQFF,TGTGCCAGCAGAACCGACCAGGGCCGCCTGGATGAGCAGTTCTTC,-,TRBV7-9,many,TRBJ2-1
CASSPSGVFSYEQYF,TGTGCCAGCAGCCCCTCGGGGGTGTTCTCCTACGAGCAGTACTTC,-,TRBV12-3/TRBV12-4,few,TRBJ2-7
CASSDGQLLGTDTQYF,TGTGCCAGCAGCGACGGACAGTTGTTAGGGACAGATACGCAGTATTTT,-,TRBV9,many,TRBJ2-3
CASSFGSNYGYTF,TGTGCCAGCAGCTTCGGGTCTAACTATGGCTACACCTTC,-,TRBV11-2,many,TRBJ1-2
CASSYSIRVGTDTQYF,TGTGCCAGCAGTTACTCGATACGTGTCGGCACAGATACGCAGTATTTT,-,TRBV6-2/TRBV6-3,many,TRBJ2-3
CASSFLAGPNEQFF,TGTGCCAGCAGTTTCCTAGCGGGGCCCAATGAGCAGTTCTTC,TRBD2,TRBV12-3/TRBV12-4,-,TRBJ2-1
CSAGDRGNF,TGCAGTGCCGGGGACAGGGGGAACTTC,TRBD1,TRBV20-1,many,TRBJ2-5
CASSVRGGTQYF,TGTGCCAGCAGTGTCAGGGGGGGGACCCAGTACTTC,-,TRBV6-5,many,TRBJ2-5
CASSLVLAGVISGDEQFF,TGCGCCAGCAGCTTGGTGCTAGCGGGAGTTATCTCTGGGGATGAGCAGTTCTTC,TRBD2,TRBV5-1,many,TRBJ2-1
CASSEGQATYNEQFF,TGTGCCAGCAGCGAGGGACAAGCGACCTACAATGAGCAGTTCTTC,-,TRBV3-1,many,TRBJ2-1
CASSIGTSGNNEQFF,TGCGCCAGCAGCATCGGGACTAGCGGGAACAATGAGCAGTTCTTC,TRBD2,TRBV5-1,few,TRBJ2-1